The 17 T cell receptor beta chains in this list originate from one sample, sequenced in a study of blood T cells in healthy people across ages. With a J-beta primer mix and a sample-barcoded 5' primer, a second PCR ran roughly 6 to 12 cycles. TCRdb ran MiXCR on the 5' RACE reads and lists one entry per CDR3 protein. This table has about 1,400,000 distinct CDR3 sequences, 59% appearing once. Source material: blood. These receptors were taken from a young man in good health.

The rearrangement uses TRBV20-1 and TRBJ1-5, with D possibly being TRBD1 (5 bases). Trimming cost V 0 bases and J 7 bases, with 13 bases left between them. In germline, CDR1 is DFQATT, CDR2 SNEGSKA (reference sequence). This CDR3 is 14 amino acids long. DNA of the CDR3: TGCAGTGCTAGAGATGACCAGGGCGTCCAGCCCCAGCATTTT. As protein: CSARDDQGVQPQHF.

This sequence joins TRBV9 and TRBJ2-4; no clear D. The J call may be wrong; the DNA end is better matched by TRBJ2-7. The CDR3 runs to 14 residues. The germline V gene has CDR1 SGDLS and CDR2 YYNGEE. The CDR3 region is CASSVGAEPYEQYF. Here the CDR3 DNA reads TGTGCCAGCAGCGTAGGGGCGGAACCCTACGAGCAGTACTTC.

The chain combines TRBV14 with TRBJ2-3, with a tentative D call TRBD2 (6 bases). V was clipped by 3 bases and J by 2 bases, with 18 bases between them. Germline CDR1 reads SGHDN; CDR2 reads FVKESK. The CDR3 extends over 17 amino acids. The CDR3 DNA reads as TGTGCCAGCAGCCAGCTGAAAAGCGGGCGTAACACAGATACGCAGTATTTT. Translating gives CASSQLKSGRNTDTQYF.

This chain joins TRBV20-1 and TRBJ2-1, with D unclear. Germline V gene sequence: CDR1 DFQATT, CDR2 SNEGSKA (reference sequence). The CDR3 sequence is 12 residues long. V was pared by 3 bases and J by 7 bases, with 10 bases between. The CDR3 loop reads CSASYPGNEQFF. The CDR3 coding sequence is TGCAGTGCTAGCTATCCGGGTAATGAGCAGTTCTTC.

The chain links TRBV20-1 to TRBJ2-7; a weak D match, TRBD1 (5 bases). Trimming shortened V by 7 bases and J by 0 bases, and 22 bases separated the two germline ends. The CDR3 totals 16 residues. CDR1 DFQATT and CDR2 SNEGSKA come from the germline V gene (reference sequence). CDR3 nucleotides: TGCAGTGGGGGTAAGGGGCCGACAACCCGCTCCTACGAGCAGTACTTC. It yields the protein CSGGKGPTTRSYEQYF.

The rearrangement uses TRBV10-3 and TRBJ2-3, with a tentative D call TRBD2 (5 bases). Germline assignment: CDR1 ENHRY and CDR2 SYGVKD. This CDR3 has 14 amino acids. Trimming pared 2 bases from V and 5 bases from J, leaving 11 bases between. CDR3 loop: CAISEEGMKDTQYF. CDR3 nucleotide sequence: TGTGCCATCAGTGAGGAGGGTATGAAAGATACGCAGTATTTT.

This clonotype was found a few times. J is TRBJ2-5 and V is TRBV20-1; 9 bases fit TRBD1. Germline CDR1 reads DFQATT; CDR2 reads SNEGSKA (reference sequence). The CDR3 is 13 amino acids. Germline trimming cut 6 bases from V and 2 bases from J; bases unmatched to any gene: 4. In DNA form, the CDR3 reads TGCAGTGCACGGGACAGGGAGCAAGAGACCCAGTACTTC. Translation gives CSARDREQETQYF.

The chain employs TRBV7-8 and TRBJ2-7, with TRBD2 as a possible D gene (5 bases). Looked up from germline, CDR1 is SGHVS and CDR2 is FQNEAQ. The ends were cut back, 4 bases at V and 3 bases at J, with 13 bases in the middle. This CDR3 spans 14 amino acids. This chain's CDR3 is CASSSNPGNYEQYF. CDR3 nucleotide sequence: TGTGCCAGCAGCTCGAATCCGGGGAACTACGAGCAGTACTTC.

This clonotype turned up a few times. The chain uses TRBV4-2 and TRBJ1-5; no clear D. The CDR3 spans 14 residues. Germline CDR1 and CDR2: LGHNA and YNFKEQ. The ends were cut back, 4 bases at V and 5 bases at J, with 12 bases in the middle. CDR3 sequence reads: CASSLRTDDQPQHF. The CDR3 DNA is TGTGCCAGCAGCCTAAGAACGGATGATCAGCCCCAGCATTTT.

The rearrangement joins TRBV29-1 to TRBJ2-1; tentatively, D is TRBD2 (6 bases). Trimming pared 6 bases from V and 0 bases from J, leaving 12 bases between. Germline CDR1 SQVTM, CDR2 ANQGSEA. The CDR3 covers 14 residues. In DNA form, the CDR3 reads TGCAGCGTGGCGGGACTTAGCTCCTACAATGAGCAGTTCTTC. Protein: CSVAGLSSYNEQFF.

The V gene is TRBV27, the J gene TRBJ2-1; D call uncertain. CDR3 length: 14 residues. Germline V gives CDR1 MNHEY, CDR2 SMNVEV (reference sequence). V was cut by 3 bases and J by 0 bases, with 6 bases left in between. The CDR3 is CASSLRYSYNEQFF. For the CDR3, the DNA is TGTGCCAGCAGTTTGAGGTACTCCTACAATGAGCAGTTCTTC.

There are a few counts of this clonotype. This chain's CDR3 is CASKDRDRDYGYTF. The CDR3 DNA is TGTGCCAGCAAGGACAGGGACCGTGACTATGGCTACACCTTC. The chain is built from TRBV12-3 or TRBV12-4 and TRBJ1-2; 8 bases match TRBD1. The CDR3 is 14 amino acids. V was pared by 7 bases and J by 3 bases, with 7 bases of the junction left unmatched.

V usage is TRBV20-1 and J usage is TRBJ1-1; D gene ambiguous. Germline CDR1 DFQATT, CDR2 SNEGSKA (reference sequence). CDR3 length equals 14 residues. V shed 0 bases and J shed 4 bases, with 12 bases lying between them. In DNA form, the CDR3 reads TGCAGTGCTAGAGATAGGGTTACCAGCACTGAAGCTTTCTTT. Translated: CSARDRVTSTEAFF.

The V gene is TRBV6-1, the J gene TRBJ2-4; no reliable D call. Germline V gene lookup returns CDR1 MNHNS and CDR2 SASEGT. The ends were cut back, 4 bases at V and 0 bases at J, with 4 bases in the middle. CDR3 length equals 13 residues. The CDR3 nucleotides are TGTGCCAGCAGTGTGCTAGCCAAAAACATTCAGTACTTC. The encoded protein is CASSVLAKNIQYF.

V is TRBV4-1 and J is TRBJ1-1, with D uncertain. The germline V gene encodes CDR1 MGHRA and CDR2 YSYEKL. Deletions cut 1 base from V and 1 base from J, with 10 bases between. The CDR3 is made up of 15 amino acids. The DNA of the CDR3 is TGCGCCAGCAGCCAAGTAGCCAACCAGAACACTGAAGCTTTCTTT. Amino acid sequence: CASSQVANQNTEAFF.

This clonotype occurred a few times. The V call is TRBV3-1, the J call TRBJ2-1, with 8 bases aligning to TRBD2. The ends lost 1 base at V and 1 base at J; junction bases unmatched: 3. The CDR3 consists of 16 residues. In germline, CDR1 is LGHDT, CDR2 YNNKEL (reference sequence). The DNA for the CDR3 is TGTGCCAGCAGCCAAGCCAGCGGGGGTTCCTACAATGAGCAGTTCTTC. Translation: CASSQASGGSYNEQFF.

The genes are TRBV7-2 and TRBJ2-7, with D possibly matching TRBD2 (5 bases). Trimming left V 1 base short and J 3 bases short, with 16 bases between. CDR3 length equals 16 residues. Per germline, CDR1 SGHTA and CDR2 FQGNSA. The CDR3 bases are TGTGCCAGCAGCTTAGTCGAGGGCGGACTGGTCTACGAGCAGTACTTC. Its translation is CASSLVEGGLVYEQYF.